The 10 T cell receptor beta chains presented below share a single source sample, sequenced in a study of T cell responses to AZD1222 COVID-19 vaccine. TCRdb's copy holds only in-frame clones and misses some; the assay was immunoSEQ multiplex PCR. Counted here are 86,000 or so clones, just over 85% occurring once; the ten biggest clones make up more than 5%. This specimen consisted of peripheral blood, obtained 28 days after the second AZD1222 dose. The receptors originated from an adult who received the AZD1222 COVID-19 vaccine.

The chain is built from TRBV28 and TRBJ2-2, with TRBD2 identical over 11 bases. Germline V gives CDR1 MDHEN, CDR2 SYDVKM. This CDR3 region has 16 residues. Trimming cost V 6 bases and J 6 bases; bases outside gene matches: 9. Written as DNA, the CDR3 is TGTGCCAGCAGGTTAAGGCTTAGCGGGAGGGCCGGGGAGCTGTTTTTT. It encodes CASRLRLSGRAGELFF.

Only a few counts were recorded for this clone. The chain combines TRBV2 with TRBJ1-2, with unresolved D. V gave up 4 bases and J gave up 6 bases, with 12 bases separating them. The CDR3 totals 13 residues. CDR1 is SNHLY, CDR2 FYNNEI, per germline. This CDR3 is CASSVEGLDGYTF. The CDR3 coding sequence is TGTGCCAGCAGTGTGGAGGGTCTCGATGGCTACACCTTC.

This chain uses TRBV2 with TRBJ1-1, with 7 positions matching TRBD1. Germline V gives CDR1 SNHLY, CDR2 FYNNEI. Trimming removed 6 bases from V and 1 base from J; junction bases left unmatched: 8. CDR3 length: 15 residues. The CDR3 is CASSEQGTGNTEAFF. The CDR3 nucleotides read TGTGCCAGCAGCGAACAGGGGACCGGGAACACTGAAGCTTTCTTT.

This chain joins TRBV28 and TRBJ1-1; no clear D. The V end lost 3 bases, the J end lost 10 bases, and 9 bases lay between the germline ends. Germline V CDR1 and CDR2: MDHEN, SYDVKM. CDR3 length equals 11 residues. The CDR3 loop is CASSFPGGAFF. The CDR3 nucleotides are TGTGCCAGCAGTTTCCCCGGCGGAGCTTTCTTT.

The rearrangement uses TRBV5-1 and TRBJ2-3; TRBD2 matches 7 bases. Trimming took 5 bases from V and 1 from J; bases not matched to a gene: 7. The CDR3 runs 15 residues. Germline V gene sequence: CDR1 SGHRS, CDR2 YFSETQ. CDR3 loop: CASSPSGERTDTQYF. As DNA, the CDR3 is TGCGCCAGCAGTCCCAGCGGGGAACGCACAGATACGCAGTATTTT.

V and J are TRBV28 and TRBJ2-1; 9 bases match TRBD1. Unmatched junction bases numbered 9, after V lost 6 bases and J lost 6 bases. The CDR3 has 15 residues. CDR1 MDHEN and CDR2 SYDVKM come from the germline V gene. The CDR3 bases are TGTGCCAGCAGCAGCCACAACAGGGGGCTCAATGAGCAGTTCTTC. Its translation: CASSSHNRGLNEQFF. Based on the CDR3 plus reference TRBV28 and TRBJ2-1, the full variable domain is DVKVTQSSRYLVKRTGEKVFLECVQDMDHENMFWYRQDPGLGLRLIYFSYDVKMKEKGDIPEGYSVSREKKERFSLILESASTNQTSMYLCASSSHNRGLNEQFFGPGTRLTVL.

The rearrangement uses TRBV28 and TRBJ2-7; 11 bases match TRBD2. The V segment lost 4 bases and the J segment 6 bases; nucleotides outside the gene matches: 14. This CDR3 has 17 residues. Germline lookup yields CDR1 MDHEN and CDR2 SYDVKM. The CDR3 is CASSSRIAGGLSGEQYF. The CDR3 bases are TGTGCCAGCAGTTCCCGTATAGCGGGAGGGCTGTCCGGCGAGCAGTACTTC. Supplemented by reference TRBV28 and TRBJ2-7, the full variable domain reads DVKVTQSSRYLVKRTGEKVFLECVQDMDHENMFWYRQDPGLGLRLIYFSYDVKMKEKGDIPEGYSVSREKKERFSLILESASTNQTSMYLCASSSRIAGGLSGEQYFGPGTRLTVT.

V usage is TRBV27 and J usage is TRBJ1-5, with TRBD1 identical over 12 bases. The junction had 8 bases not matched to a gene; V was cut back by 6 bases and J by 2 bases. The CDR3 has 17 residues. Per the germline V gene, CDR1 is MNHEY and CDR2 is SMNVEV (reference sequence). CDR3 loop: CASRGTGGFLGNQPQHF. The CDR3 coding sequence is TGTGCCAGCAGGGGGACAGGGGGCTTTTTGGGCAATCAGCCCCAGCATTTT.

This clone was picked up one time. The rearrangement links TRBV27 to TRBJ2-1; 8 nucleotides match TRBD2. Germline V CDR1 and CDR2: MNHEY, SMNVEV (reference sequence). The CDR3 runs 14 residues. V lost 3 bases to trimming and J lost 7 bases; unmatched junction nucleotides: 5. CDR3 sequence (DNA): TGTGCCAGCAGTTTTGCGGGAGGTAGGAATGAGCAGTTCTTC. Translation: CASSFAGGRNEQFF.

The chain joins TRBV25-1 to TRBJ2-7; 8 nucleotides align to TRBD1. The CDR3 extends over 14 amino acids. V dropped 6 bases and J dropped 2; count of bases not matched to a gene: 6. Germline loops: CDR1 MGHDK, CDR2 SYGVNS. The CDR3 nucleotides read TGTGCCAGCAGGCCTGACAGGGGAACCTACGAGCAGTACTTC. Protein: CASRPDRGTYEQYF.